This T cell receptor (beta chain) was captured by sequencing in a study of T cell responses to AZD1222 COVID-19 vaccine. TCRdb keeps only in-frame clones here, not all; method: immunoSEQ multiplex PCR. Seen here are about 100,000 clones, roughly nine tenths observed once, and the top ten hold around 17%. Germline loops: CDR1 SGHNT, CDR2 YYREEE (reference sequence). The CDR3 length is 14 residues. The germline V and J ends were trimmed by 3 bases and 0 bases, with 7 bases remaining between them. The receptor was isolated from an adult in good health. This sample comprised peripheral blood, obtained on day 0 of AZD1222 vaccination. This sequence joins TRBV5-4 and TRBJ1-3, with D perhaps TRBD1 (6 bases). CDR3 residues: CASSSDSSGNTIYF. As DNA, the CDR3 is TGTGCCAGCAGCTCGGACAGCTCTGGAAACACCATATATTTT.